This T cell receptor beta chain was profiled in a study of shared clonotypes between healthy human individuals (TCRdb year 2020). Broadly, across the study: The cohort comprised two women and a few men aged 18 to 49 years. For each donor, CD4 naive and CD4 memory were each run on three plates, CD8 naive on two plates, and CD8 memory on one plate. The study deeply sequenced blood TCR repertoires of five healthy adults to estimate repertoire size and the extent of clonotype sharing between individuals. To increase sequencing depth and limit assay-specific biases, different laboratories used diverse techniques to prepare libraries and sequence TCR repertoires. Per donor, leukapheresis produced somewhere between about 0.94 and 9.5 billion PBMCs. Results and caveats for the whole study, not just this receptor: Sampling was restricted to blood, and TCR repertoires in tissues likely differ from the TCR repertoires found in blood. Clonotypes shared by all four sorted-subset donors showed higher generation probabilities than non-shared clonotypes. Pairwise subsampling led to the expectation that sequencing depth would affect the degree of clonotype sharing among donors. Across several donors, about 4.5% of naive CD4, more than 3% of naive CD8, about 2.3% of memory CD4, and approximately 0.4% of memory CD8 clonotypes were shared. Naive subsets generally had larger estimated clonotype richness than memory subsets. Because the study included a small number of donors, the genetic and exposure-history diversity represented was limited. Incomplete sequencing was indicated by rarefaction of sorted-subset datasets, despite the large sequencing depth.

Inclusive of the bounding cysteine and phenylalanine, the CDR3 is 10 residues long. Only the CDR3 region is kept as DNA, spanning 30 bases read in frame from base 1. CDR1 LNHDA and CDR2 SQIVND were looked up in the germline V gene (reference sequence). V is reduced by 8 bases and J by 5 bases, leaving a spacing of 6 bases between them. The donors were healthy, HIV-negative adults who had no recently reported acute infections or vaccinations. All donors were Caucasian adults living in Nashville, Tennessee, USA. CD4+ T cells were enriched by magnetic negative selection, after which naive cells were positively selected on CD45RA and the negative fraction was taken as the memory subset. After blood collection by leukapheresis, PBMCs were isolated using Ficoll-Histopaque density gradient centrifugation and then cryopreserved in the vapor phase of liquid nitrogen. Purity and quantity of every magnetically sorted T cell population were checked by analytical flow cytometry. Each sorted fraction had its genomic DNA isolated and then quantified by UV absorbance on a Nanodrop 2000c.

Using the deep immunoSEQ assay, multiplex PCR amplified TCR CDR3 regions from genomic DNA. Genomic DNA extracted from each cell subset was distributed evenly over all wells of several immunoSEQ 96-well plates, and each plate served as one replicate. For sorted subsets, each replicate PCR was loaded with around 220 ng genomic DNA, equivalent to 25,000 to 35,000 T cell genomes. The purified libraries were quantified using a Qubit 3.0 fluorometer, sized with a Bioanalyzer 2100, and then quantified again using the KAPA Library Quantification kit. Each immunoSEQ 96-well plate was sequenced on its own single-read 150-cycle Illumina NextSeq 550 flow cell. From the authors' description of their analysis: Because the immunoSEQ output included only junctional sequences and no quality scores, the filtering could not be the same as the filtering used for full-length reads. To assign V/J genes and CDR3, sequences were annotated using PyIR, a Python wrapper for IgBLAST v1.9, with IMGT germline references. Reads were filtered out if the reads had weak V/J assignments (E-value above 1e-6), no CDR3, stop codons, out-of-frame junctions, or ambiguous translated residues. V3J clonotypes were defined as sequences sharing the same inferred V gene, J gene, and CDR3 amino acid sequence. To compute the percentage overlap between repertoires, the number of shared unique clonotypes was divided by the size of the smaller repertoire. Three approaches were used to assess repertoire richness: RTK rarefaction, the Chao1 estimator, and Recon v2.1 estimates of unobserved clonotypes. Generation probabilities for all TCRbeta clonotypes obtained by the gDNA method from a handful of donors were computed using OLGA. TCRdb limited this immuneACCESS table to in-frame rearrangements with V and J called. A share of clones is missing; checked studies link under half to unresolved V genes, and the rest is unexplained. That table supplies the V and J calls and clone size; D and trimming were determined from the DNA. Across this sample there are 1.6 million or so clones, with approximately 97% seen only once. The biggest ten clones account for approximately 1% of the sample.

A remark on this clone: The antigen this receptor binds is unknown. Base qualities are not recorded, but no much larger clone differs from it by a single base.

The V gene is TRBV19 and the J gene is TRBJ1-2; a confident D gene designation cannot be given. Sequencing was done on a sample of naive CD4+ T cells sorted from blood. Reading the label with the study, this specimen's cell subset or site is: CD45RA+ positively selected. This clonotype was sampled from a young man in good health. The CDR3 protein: CASVGYGYTF. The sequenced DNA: TGTGCCAGTGTGGGGTATGGCTACACCTTC.